Each of the 5 T cell receptor beta chains below was sequenced from the same sample in a study of identifying expanded T cells in peripheral blood. Sequenced by immunoSEQ multiplex PCR; TCRdb stores in-frame clones only, minus some. The sample includes approximately 86,000 clones, approximately 81% of them seen just once. Sample: blood. The receptors were gathered from a person aged 18 to 75 in good health.

This clone occurred once. The rearrangement links TRBV30 to TRBJ1-2; tentative D call: TRBD1 (6 bases). Germline V gives CDR1 GTSNPN, CDR2 SVGIG (reference sequence). The V end was cut by 0 bases, the J end by 7 bases, with 9 bases between. CDR3 size: 12 residues. CDR3: CAWSVWGPGYTF. CDR3 DNA sequence: TGTGCCTGGAGTGTATGGGGGCCTGGCTACACCTTC.

The chain uses TRBV11-2 and TRBJ2-7, with 8 bases matching TRBD1. J lost 9 bases, V lost 1 base, and 2 bases had no gene match. The CDR3 contains 12 residues. CDR1 SGHAT and CDR2 FQNNGV come from the germline V gene. The CDR3 spells CASSLGQGWQYF. In nucleotides, the CDR3 is TGTGCCAGCAGCTTAGGACAGGGGTGGCAGTACTTC.

The genes are TRBV10-2 and TRBJ2-7; a weak D match, TRBD1 (5 bases). V lost 2 bases to trimming and J lost 5 bases, with 16 bases between them. CDR1 and CDR2 (germline): WSHSY, SAAADI. This CDR3 is 15 amino acids long. CDR3 sequence reads: CASSERGRGAHEQYF. CDR3 in DNA: TGCGCCAGCAGTGAGCGTGGAAGGGGCGCCCACGAGCAGTACTTC.

The chain has TRBV9 and TRBJ2-2, with D possibly matching TRBD1 (6 bases). The CDR3 is 14 amino acids. Per germline, CDR1 SGDLS and CDR2 YYNGEE. Deletions cut 3 bases from V and 4 bases from J, with 10 bases between. The CDR3 DNA reads TGTGCCAGCAGCGCAGGGGAGAGCACCGGGGAGCTGTTTTTT. Residues: CASSAGESTGELFF.

The V and J genes are TRBV30 and TRBJ1-4, with D tentatively TRBD1 (6 bases). The germline V gene encodes CDR1 GTSNPN and CDR2 SVGIG (reference sequence). CDR3 size: 14 residues. The V gene lost 2 bases and the J gene lost 8 bases, with 15 bases spanning the gap. In DNA, the CDR3 is TGTGCCTGGAGTACCTCAGGGGTACGGGAAAAACTGTTTTTT. It encodes CAWSTSGVREKLFF.